Listed here are 24 T cell receptor beta chains from one sample, sequenced in a study of neurological immune-mediated disorders. TCRdb independently ran MiXCR on the 5' RACE reads; one entry per CDR3 protein. This sample has tens of thousands of distinct CDR3 sequences, with roughly 3.2% found just once. Sequencing input: PBMCs. The receptors stem from a woman between 45 and 65 years old with multiple sclerosis.

This clonotype was counted at least ten times. The CDR3 bases are TGCGCCAGCAGCCGGTCCAGAGAGACCCAGTACTTC. It is translated as CASSRSRETQYF. The gene calls are TRBV5-1 and TRBJ2-5, with no clear D. Looked up from germline, CDR1 is SGHRS and CDR2 is YFSETQ. V was cut by 4 bases and J by 4 bases, with 8 bases left in between. CDR3 length equals 12 residues.

This clonotype occurred many times. The chain links TRBV5-1 to TRBJ2-3; D ambiguous. The V end was cut by 0 bases, the J end by 5 bases, with 1 base between. The germline CDR1 and CDR2 sequences are SGHRS and YFSETQ. The CDR3 totals 11 residues. CDR3 in DNA: TGCGCCAGCAGCTTGGTAGATACGCAGTATTTT. Translation gives CASSLVDTQYF.

This clonotype was picked up many times. The CDR3, as DNA: TGTGCCAGCAGTACCGACAAGTACGAGCAGTACTTC. Translating gives CASSTDKYEQYF. The chain recombines TRBV6-2 or TRBV6-3 with TRBJ2-7; unclear D gene. Germline CDR1 and CDR2: MNHEY and SVGEGT. This CDR3 is built from 12 residues. Trimming took off 5 bases at V and 4 bases at J, with 9 bases between the two ends.

By frequency in the sample, this clonotype is medium-sized. The J gene is TRBJ1-2, the V gene TRBV20-1; the D is unclear. Germline V gives CDR1 DFQATT, CDR2 SNEGSKA (reference sequence). The V gene lost 2 bases and the J gene lost 1 base, with 20 bases spanning the gap. CDR3 size: 17 residues. CDR3 nucleotide sequence: TGCAGTGCTAGACTAGCGCCCCTAACCGGTAGTAACTATGGCTACACCTTC. Its protein product is CSARLAPLTGSNYGYTF.

At least ten counts were recorded for this clonotype. The chain carries TRBV20-1 and TRBJ2-3; 8 bases map to TRBD2. CDR1 DFQATT and CDR2 SNEGSKA come from the germline V gene (reference sequence). J lost 3 bases, V lost 0 bases, and 14 bases had no gene match. This CDR3 is 18 amino acids long. The CDR3 DNA sequence: TGCAGTGCTAGAGATCCCATGGGAGTAGCGGGGATGACAGATACGCAGTATTTT. This encodes CSARDPMGVAGMTDTQYF.

In its sample, this clonotype was seen many times. The chain employs TRBV20-1 and TRBJ1-5; no definite D call. The CDR3 totals 13 residues. The V end was cut by 3 bases, the J end by 6 bases, with 12 bases between. Germline V gene sequence: CDR1 DFQATT, CDR2 SNEGSKA (reference sequence). The chain's CDR3 is CSASPGPTQPQHF. The CDR3 bases are TGCAGTGCTAGCCCGGGCCCTACTCAGCCCCAGCATTTT.

Many counts were recorded for this clonotype. The chain combines TRBV7-2 with TRBJ1-6; unclear D gene. This CDR3 spans 12 amino acids. Germline V gene data show CDR1 as SGHTA and CDR2 as FQGNSA. Trimming removed 1 base at V and 13 bases at J, with 8 bases between. CDR3 protein: CASSLGGSPLHF. CDR3 nucleotide sequence: TGTGCCAGCAGCTTAGGAGGGTCCCCCCTCCACTTT.

This clonotype showed up many times. The chain uses TRBV5-1 and TRBJ2-5; the match to TRBD2 covers 10 bases. Germline values: CDR1 SGHRS, CDR2 YFSETQ. The CDR3 consists of 14 residues. Trimming took 6 bases from V and 6 from J; bases not matched to a gene: 8. CDR3 sequence (DNA): TGCGCCAGCACCCGCCAGCGGGGGGGTCAGACCCAGTACTTC. It yields the protein CASTRQRGGQTQYF.

This clonotype was recorded at least ten times. V usage is TRBV6-6 and J usage is TRBJ2-2; D is unclear. Germline V lookup: CDR1 MNHNY, CDR2 SVGAGI (reference sequence). Trimming pared 3 bases from V and 0 bases from J, leaving 8 bases between. The CDR3 contains 15 residues. The CDR3 bases are TGTGCCAGCAGTTATTTGGTTACGAACACCGGGGAGCTGTTTTTT. It translates to CASSYLVTNTGELFF.

This clonotype was observed many times. The chain links TRBV3-1 to TRBJ2-2; TRBD1 aligns across 12 bases. Germline V gene sequence: CDR1 LGHDT, CDR2 YNNKEL (reference sequence). This CDR3 region has 15 residues. With 4 bases clipped from V and 7 bases from J, the junction kept 4 bases outside the gene matches. The CDR3 region has the DNA TGTGCCAGCAGCCGAGGGACAGGGGGCATCGGGGAGCTGTTTTTT. It translates to CASSRGTGGIGELFF.

This clonotype was seen many times. V gene TRBV20-1 combines with J gene TRBJ2-1; D may match TRBD1 or TRBD2 (6 bases each). Germline CDR1 reads DFQATT; CDR2 reads SNEGSKA (reference sequence). V was cut by 2 bases and J by 0 bases, with 14 bases left in between. CDR3 size: 16 residues. CDR3 amino acids: CSARLQGGFSYNEQFF. The CDR3, as DNA: TGCAGTGCTAGACTCCAAGGGGGGTTCTCCTACAATGAGCAGTTCTTC.

This clonotype was picked up a small number of times. The V and J genes are TRBV6-1 and TRBJ1-5; D unresolved. The germline V gene has CDR1 MNHNS and CDR2 SASEGT. V was clipped by 3 bases and J by 6 bases, with 9 bases between them. The CDR3 is 13 amino acids. CDR3 sequence reads: CASSENGVQPQHF. For the CDR3, the DNA is TGTGCCAGCAGTGAGAACGGCGTTCAGCCCCAGCATTTT.

The sample holds many counts of this clonotype. V usage is TRBV5-5 and J usage is TRBJ1-6; perhaps TRBD1 as D (5 bases). Germline V gene lookup returns CDR1 SGHKS and CDR2 YYEKEE (reference sequence). Trimming took off 4 bases at V and 7 bases at J, with 12 bases between the two ends. This CDR3 region has 14 residues. The CDR3 sequence: CASSTGTVNSPLHF. Written as DNA, the CDR3 is TGTGCCAGCAGCACCGGGACGGTGAATTCACCCCTCCACTTT.

Ten or more counts support this clonotype. The V gene is TRBV7-2, the J gene TRBJ2-7; D uncertain. CDR3 length equals 14 residues. CDR1 is SGHTA, CDR2 FQGNSA, per germline. The V end lost 5 bases, the J end lost 0 bases, and 11 bases lay between the germline ends. The CDR3: CASSLTFSSYEQYF. Here the CDR3 DNA reads TGTGCCAGCAGCCTCACCTTTTCCTCCTACGAGCAGTACTTC.

This clonotype showed up many times. The V call is TRBV5-5, the J call TRBJ2-7; 10 positions match TRBD1. The V gene end was trimmed by 1 base and the J gene end by 7 bases; junction bases not matched to a gene: 11. CDR1 is SGHKS and CDR2 is YYEKEE in the germline V gene (reference sequence). The CDR3 totals 16 residues. The chain's CDR3 is CASSLNIGQGVREQYF. The CDR3 DNA follows: TGTGCCAGCAGCTTGAACATCGGACAGGGGGTAAGAGAGCAGTACTTC.

The sample holds many counts of this clonotype. In DNA, the CDR3 is TGTGCCAGCACCCGGGGGGGAATCTACAATGAGCAGTTCTTC. Amino acids: CASTRGGIYNEQFF. V is TRBV27 and J is TRBJ2-1; 8 positions match TRBD2. Germline-derived CDR1 and CDR2 are MNHEY and SMNVEV (reference sequence). V lost 7 bases to trimming and J lost 3 bases; unmatched junction nucleotides: 5. This CDR3 contains 14 residues.

There are many counts of this clonotype. CDR3 sequence reads: CASSYHKRSGYEQYF. The CDR3 DNA is TGTGCCAGCAGTTACCACAAAAGGAGCGGCTACGAGCAGTACTTC. V usage is TRBV6-5 and J usage is TRBJ2-7, with D maybe TRBD2 (5 bases). Per germline, CDR1 MNHEY and CDR2 SVGAGI. V lost 2 bases and J 3 bases, leaving 14 bases between the germline ends. The CDR3 sequence is 15 residues long.

This clonotype showed up many times. V gene TRBV4-3 combines with J gene TRBJ1-3; D not resolved. Germline V CDR1 and CDR2: LGHNA, YSLEER. Trimming cost V 0 bases and J 0 bases, with 15 bases left between them. The CDR3 has 18 amino acids. The CDR3: CASSQDLLRFYSGNTIYF. The CDR3 region has the DNA TGCGCCAGCAGCCAAGACCTTCTGAGGTTCTACTCTGGAAACACCATATATTTT.

This clonotype was observed at least ten times. This rearrangement joins TRBV5-5 to TRBJ2-7; 10 nucleotides align to TRBD1. The CDR3 is 14 residues long. Germline V gives CDR1 SGHKS, CDR2 YYEKEE (reference sequence). V lost 5 bases, J lost 4 bases, and 6 bases stayed unmatched. The CDR3 here is CASRFGTGVYEQYF. CDR3 nucleotides: TGTGCCAGCAGATTCGGGACAGGGGTGTACGAGCAGTACTTC.

This clonotype was recorded many times. This sequence joins TRBV18 and TRBJ1-4; unclear D gene. Deletions cut 6 bases from V and 8 bases from J, with 13 bases between. The germline CDR1 and CDR2 sequences are KGHSH and LQKENI. The CDR3 consists of 13 residues. CDR3 region: CASSGSGSEKLFF. For the CDR3, the DNA is TGTGCCAGCTCCGGATCGGGGAGCGAAAAACTGTTTTTT.

In its sample, this clonotype was seen many times. This chain uses TRBV7-9 with TRBJ2-7, with 7 positions matching TRBD1. V was pared by 5 bases and J by 6 bases, with 7 bases of the junction left unmatched. The CDR3 totals 13 residues. The germline CDR1 and CDR2 sequences are SEHNR and FQNEAQ (reference sequence). The CDR3 spells CASSLQGKGEQYF. As DNA, the CDR3 is TGTGCCAGCAGCCTACAGGGGAAAGGCGAGCAGTACTTC.

Ten or more counts support this clonotype. This sequence joins TRBV5-4 and TRBJ2-2; 8 bases are a match to TRBD1. The CDR3 has 17 residues. Looked up from germline, CDR1 is SGHNT and CDR2 is YYREEE (reference sequence). The trim removed 0 bases at V and 0 bases at J, leaving 4 bases unmatched. CDR3 residues: CASSLGPGQANTGELFF. The CDR3 coding sequence is TGTGCCAGCAGCTTGGGTCCGGGACAGGCGAACACCGGGGAGCTGTTTTTT.

This clonotype was recorded many times. CDR3 region: CASTSQGPGYGYTF. The CDR3 DNA reads TGTGCCAGCACCTCTCAGGGGCCGGGCTATGGCTACACCTTC. The chain recombines TRBV25-1 with TRBJ1-2, with D possibly being TRBD1 (6 bases). CDR1 MGHDK and CDR2 SYGVNS come from the germline V gene. CDR3 length: 14 residues. V was pared by 7 bases and J by 4 bases, with 16 bases between.

At least ten counts were recorded for this clonotype. The chain uses TRBV2 and TRBJ1-1; tentative D call: TRBD1 (6 bases). With 7 bases removed from V and 1 base from J, the gap between germline ends came to 19 bases. The CDR3 is made up of 16 amino acids. Germline lookup yields CDR1 SNHLY and CDR2 FYNNEI. CDR3 in DNA: TGTGCCAGCACCCGAGAACAGGGAGGGGAGAACACTGAAGCTTTCTTT. It codes for CASTREQGGENTEAFF. The whole variable domain, remainder taken from reference TRBV2 and TRBJ1-1, is EPEVTQTPSHQVTQMGQEVILRCVPISNHLYFYWYRQILGQKVEFLVSFYNNEISEKSEIFDDQFSVERPDGSNFTLKIRSTKLEDSAMYFCASTREQGGENTEAFFGQGTRLTVV.